This T cell receptor (beta chain) originates from a study of shared clonotypes between healthy human individuals. Background on the study: Per donor, CD8 memory used one plate, CD8 naive used two, CD4 memory used three and CD4 naive used three.

Naive CD8 isolation took CD45RO-negative cells positively selected for CCR7 and excluded terminally differentiated effector memory CD45RA+ cells. For this clone: Its target is not known.

Profiling relied on immunoSEQ multiplex PCR, and the TCRdb table lists in-frame clones only, not all of them. The sample includes some 1,900,000 clones, 85% to 95% seen only once; the top ten take 1.2%. Study-wide findings and caveats: Estimated clonotype richness was generally higher in naive than memory subsets. Only blood underwent sampling, and tissue repertoires likely differ. Even with large depth, rarefaction showed that sorted-subset sequencing was incomplete.

Germline loops: CDR1 ENHRY, CDR2 SYGVKD. The CDR3 sequence is 16 residues long. V gave up 0 bases and J gave up 0 bases, with 10 bases separating them. The sequenced material came from naive CD8+ T cells sorted from blood. The sequence was collected from a man between 18 and 35 years old in good health. The rearrangement joins TRBV10-3 to TRBJ2-3; D is possibly TRBD1 or TRBD2 (5 bases each). The CDR3 reads CAISESGVISTDTQYF. CDR3 in DNA: TGTGCCATCAGTGAGTCGGGGGTAATTAGCACAGATACGCAGTATTTT.